This TCR beta chain stems from a study of human T cells and chemical hapten exposure (dated by TCRdb to about 2021). In terms of the full investigation: For sensitization, 2% DPC in acetone was applied to an approximately 2 cm by approximately 2 cm area of upper inner arm skin. Throughout the study period of around 24 weeks, patients also received therapeutic DPC doses to the scalp every week. The libraries were sequenced as a pool, and the TCR yield per sample differed mostly because of small variations in library volumes within the pool. Blood was sampled from patients pre-sensitization (week 0) and at 2, 6 and about 24 weeks after DPC sensitization. Patch testing on the upper back used Finn chambers containing 0.01% DPC, with scoring done after 6 days according to International Contact Dermatitis Research Group standards. The study tracked peripheral blood TCR repertoire changes in vivo during primary and secondary sensitization to the hapten diphenylcyclopropenone (DPC) in alopecia patients. The patient cohort, mostly female, included alopecia areata with under or over 50% scalp involvement, alopecia totalis and alopecia universalis. Twenty-nine alopecia patients gave blood for TCR sequencing at one to four time points (pre-sensitization, 2, 6 and 24 weeks).

Cut back by 7 bases and 9 bases, the V and J ends lie 16 bases apart. Including the terminal cysteine and phenylalanine, the CDR3 comprises 14 residues. The entry retains the CDR3 DNA only, 42 bases that are in frame from base 1. The germline V gene (reference sequence) provides CDR1 LNHNV and CDR2 YYDKDF. Overall results and qualifications from the work: The number of PT1 expanded TCRs positively correlated with patch test score, significant at thresholds 8, 16 and 32 but not 4. Because all patients had alopecia, a presumed autoimmune disease, the immune response of the patients might differ from that of healthy individuals. Significantly more large CDR3 similarity clusters were formed by expanded TCRs than by pre-sensitization or healthy control sets, consistent with antigen-driven responses. DPC sensitization did not change the number of TCRs with a frequency above 1 in 1000, and there was no evidence of changes in global repertoire structure. After repeated subsampling, the strength of the expansion versus patch-test correlation and the threshold at which it became significant changed.

Library preparation was by RACE. The listed sequencing device is NextSeq 500. During library preparation, unique molecular identifiers were attached to individual cDNA molecules so that TCRs could be counted quantitatively and reproducibly. For every blood RNA sample, sequencing covered both the TCR alpha and TCR beta chains. The study's processing was this. A median of around 100,000 TCRs per sample was observed, with a range of about 23,224 to 690,600. The Decombinator software suite was used to annotate the V, J and CDR3 of the TCR reads. For PS versus PT1 abundance plots, all samples were subsampled to the same number of TCRs (28,000). Expanded TCRs were defined as absent before sensitization and observed at least eight times at the 2-week time point. TCRdb reran the public reads through fastp at Q25 and MiXCR, keeping productive beta chains. Identical CDR3 proteins give one entry, which carries the most common genes and DNA. These V and J calls rely on TCRdb rather than the paper's analysis. A total of approximately 100,000 distinct CDR3 sequences appear in this sample, approximately 9.9% of them only once. Of the sample, around 3.5% is held by the ten largest clones.

This clonotype has just a few counts. The specificity of this receptor is unknown. Base quality data are lacking; no much larger clone is found one base away. Explained via the paper, the time point label denotes: patch test 1, 2 weeks after DPC sensitization. The sample's treatment or condition label, in plain terms: therapeutic diphenylcyclopropenone sensitization with weekly scalp DPC. Blood at each patch-test visit was drawn before the patch test was applied. Patients were eligible if aged 18 to 70, diagnosed with alopecia and judged suitable for DPC therapy, and pregnant patients were excluded. Total RNA was extracted from unfractionated whole blood collected in Tempus Blood RNA tubes.

The clonotype originates from a woman aged 40 to 50 with alopecia areata. Some clones in this sample may be carry-over from other donors' samples. Sequences were derived from whole blood, sampled in connection with sensitization to the hapten diphenylcyclopropenone (DPC). The rearranged segments are TRBV15 and TRBJ1-6, with a tentative D gene TRBD1 over 6 matching bases. The CDR3 protein: CATTQTGSTSPLHF. The bases are TGTGCCACCACCCAGACAGGTTCGACTTCACCCCTCCACTTT.